This T cell receptor beta chain was identified during a study of shared clonotypes between healthy human individuals. Study-wide background: Serving as donors were two women and a few men, whose ages spanned 18 to 49.

Profiling relied on immunoSEQ multiplex PCR, and the TCRdb table lists in-frame clones only, not all of them. Seen here are 2 million to 3 million clones, 85% to 95% observed once, and the top ten hold under 0.15%. There are 13 residues in the CDR3. Germline CDR1 is MNHNS and CDR2 is SASEGT. V lost 0 bases to trimming and J lost 10 bases, with 12 bases between them. The sequence derives from a man in his late teens or twenties in good health. This chain joins TRBV6-1 and TRBJ1-1; D unresolved. Sequencing was done on a sample of naive CD4+ T cells sorted from blood. Subset: CD45RA+ positively selected. The CDR3 sequence is CASSEAGVGRAFF. As DNA, the CDR3 is TGTGCCAGCAGTGAAGCCGGCGTAGGGAGAGCTTTCTTT.